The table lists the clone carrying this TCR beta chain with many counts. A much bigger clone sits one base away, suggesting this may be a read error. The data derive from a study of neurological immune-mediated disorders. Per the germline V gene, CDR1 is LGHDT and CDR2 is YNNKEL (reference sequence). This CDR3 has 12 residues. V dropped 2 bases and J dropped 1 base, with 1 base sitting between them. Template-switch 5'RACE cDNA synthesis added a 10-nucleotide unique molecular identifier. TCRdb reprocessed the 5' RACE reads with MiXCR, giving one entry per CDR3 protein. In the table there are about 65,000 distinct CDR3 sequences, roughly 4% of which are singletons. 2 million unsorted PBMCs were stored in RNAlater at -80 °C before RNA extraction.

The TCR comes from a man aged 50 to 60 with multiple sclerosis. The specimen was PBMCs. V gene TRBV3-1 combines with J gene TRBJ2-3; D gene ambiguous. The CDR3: CASSQRTDTQYF. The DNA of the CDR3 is TGTGCCAGCAGCCAACGCACAGATACGCAGTATTTT.